The 4 T cell receptor beta chains listed next were all sequenced from one sample in a study of monozygotic twins with inflammatory bowel disease. TCRdb reprocessed the 5' RACE reads and keeps a single row for each CDR3 protein, giving no DNA. This sample's clone table lists some 440,000 distinct CDR3 sequences. Sequencing input: blood. Source of these receptors: a human donor with ulcerative colitis or Crohn's disease, or a healthy co-twin of an affected twin (not recorded which).

The V call is TRBV5-1, the J call TRBJ2-7; no DNA is available, so the TRBD2 call from TCRdb remains unchecked. The CDR3 totals 15 residues. Per the germline V gene, CDR1 is SGHRS and CDR2 is YFSETQ. CDR3: CASSLHLAGGNEQYF.

V is TRBV5-1 and J is TRBJ2-1. This CDR3 is 13 amino acids long. Germline V CDR1 and CDR2: SGHRS, YFSETQ. The CDR3 is CASSQDNFNEQFF.

The chain links TRBV12-3 or TRBV12-4 to TRBJ2-1. The length of the CDR3 is 13 residues. The CDR3 loop is CASRSFETDEQFF.

The V call is TRBV7-9, the J call TRBJ2-5. This CDR3 is 13 amino acids long. Germline values: CDR1 SEHNR, CDR2 FQNEAQ (reference sequence). This CDR3 is CASSLVGSETQYF.